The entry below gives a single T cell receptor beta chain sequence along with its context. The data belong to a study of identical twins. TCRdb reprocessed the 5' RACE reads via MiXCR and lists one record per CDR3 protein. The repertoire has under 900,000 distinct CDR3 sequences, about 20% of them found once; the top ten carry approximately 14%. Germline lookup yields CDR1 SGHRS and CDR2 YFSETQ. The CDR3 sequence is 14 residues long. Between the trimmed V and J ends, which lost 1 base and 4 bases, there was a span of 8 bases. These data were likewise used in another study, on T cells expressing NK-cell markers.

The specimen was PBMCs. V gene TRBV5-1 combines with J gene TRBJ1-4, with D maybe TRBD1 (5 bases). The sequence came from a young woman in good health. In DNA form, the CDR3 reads TGCGCCAGCAGCTTGCTTCAGGGTAATGAAAAACTGTTTTTT. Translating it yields CASSLLQGNEKLFF.